These 18 T cell receptor beta chains originate from one sample sequenced in a study of blood T cell repertoires in COVID-19. Generated by immunoSEQ multiplex PCR, the TCRdb table keeps only in-frame clones and is missing some. Among a few hundred thousand clones listed, around 90% were seen once. The sample comprised peripheral blood. All receptors come from a man between 18 and 35 years old who had recovered from COVID-19.

J is TRBJ2-3 and V is TRBV19; 13 nucleotides align to TRBD2. The length of the CDR3 is 16 residues. The germline V gene has CDR1 LNHDA and CDR2 SQIVND (reference sequence). With 3 bases clipped from V and 0 bases from J, the junction kept 0 bases outside the gene matches. DNA of the CDR3: TGTGCCAGTAGTATGGGACTAGCGGGGAGCACAGATACGCAGTATTTT. This codes for CASSMGLAGSTDTQYF.

This clone appeared a single time. The chain recombines TRBV10-3 with TRBJ2-3; D perhaps matches TRBD1 (6 bases). CDR3 size: 15 residues. CDR1 and CDR2 from the germline V gene are ENHRY and SYGVKD. Between the trimmed V and J ends, which lost 2 bases and 3 bases, there was a span of 12 bases. CDR3 amino acids: CAISETGIGTDTQYF. CDR3 coding DNA: TGTGCCATCAGTGAGACAGGGATAGGGACAGATACGCAGTATTTT.

This clone showed up just a few times. Written as DNA, the CDR3 is TGTGCCACCAGCAGAGATAAGACTTACCTCCACTTT. It codes for CATSRDKTYLHF. The chain links TRBV15 to TRBJ1-6, with D hard to call. Germline CDR1 reads LNHNV; CDR2 reads YYDKDF (reference sequence). Trimming pared 0 bases from V and 15 bases from J, leaving 9 bases between. CDR3 length: 12 amino acids.

V and J are TRBV5-1 and TRBJ1-2; D is ambiguous. CDR1 is SGHRS and CDR2 is YFSETQ in the germline V gene. The V and J ends lost 0 bases and 7 bases respectively, with 13 bases between them. The CDR3 extends over 14 amino acids. The CDR3 loop is CASSLDGDRRGYTF. DNA of the CDR3: TGCGCCAGCAGCTTGGACGGGGATCGCCGTGGCTACACCTTC.

V usage is TRBV4-3 and J usage is TRBJ1-4, with D possibly matching TRBD1 (6 bases). CDR3 size: 15 residues. Germline loops: CDR1 LGHNA, CDR2 YSLEER. Trimming stripped 0 bases from V and 5 bases from J, with 10 bases between. The CDR3 region is CASSQEGQGNEKLFF. CDR3 bases: TGCGCCAGCAGCCAAGAGGGACAAGGAAATGAAAAACTGTTTTTT.

The chain couples TRBV29-1 to TRBJ2-7; D perhaps matches TRBD1 (6 bases). Trimming left V 5 bases short and J 2 bases short, with 13 bases between. The CDR3 has 13 amino acids. CDR1 and CDR2 (germline): SQVTM, ANQGSEA. CDR3 loop: CSVSTGPTYEQYF. CDR3 sequence (DNA): TGCAGCGTTTCGACAGGACCTACCTACGAGCAGTACTTC.

The sample holds one count of this clone. J is TRBJ1-1 and V is TRBV6-6; 10 bases are shared with TRBD1. V trimming: 6 bases; J trimming: 9 bases; junction bases outside the gene matches: 4. CDR1 is MNHNY and CDR2 is SVGAGI in the germline V gene (reference sequence). This CDR3 has 12 amino acids. CDR3 region: CASRPDRGQAFF. DNA for the CDR3: TGTGCCAGCAGACCCGACAGGGGGCAAGCTTTCTTT.

The V call is TRBV6-4, the J call TRBJ2-3; D remains ambiguous. Germline V CDR1 and CDR2: MRHNA, SNTAGT. CDR3 length equals 13 residues. V shed 5 bases and J shed 5 bases, with 11 bases lying between them. The CDR3 DNA is TGTGCCAGCAGTCGTCTACCTCAAGATACGCAGTATTTT. Its protein product is CASSRLPQDTQYF.

This clone was observed a handful of times. The genes are TRBV7-2 and TRBJ2-3; 9 bases line up with TRBD1. The CDR3 is 14 amino acids. The germline gives CDR1 SGHTA, CDR2 FQGNSA. With V trimmed by 3 bases and J by 7 bases, 5 bases remained unmatched. CDR3 DNA: TGTGCCAGCAGCTTTGGGACAGGGAGAAATACGCAGTATTTT. This encodes CASSFGTGRNTQYF.

The rearrangement uses TRBV6-6 and TRBJ1-4, with unresolved D. Germline CDR1 is MNHNY and CDR2 is SVGAGI (reference sequence). V was shortened by 6 bases and J by 6 bases, with 17 bases between the two germline ends. The length of the CDR3 is 15 residues. CDR3: CASRTSGSEYEKLFF. In DNA form, the CDR3 reads TGTGCCAGCAGGACCTCTGGGTCGGAGTATGAAAAACTGTTTTTT.

The V and J genes are TRBV14 and TRBJ2-7, with 12 bases lining up with TRBD2. Germline loops: CDR1 SGHDN, CDR2 FVKESK. The CDR3 length is 19 residues. V was clipped by 5 bases and J by 5 bases; unmatched bases: 19. CDR3 amino acids: CASSVTIGRLAGGYHEQYF. CDR3 DNA: TGTGCCAGCAGCGTAACAATCGGGCGTCTAGCGGGAGGGTACCACGAGCAGTACTTC.

This chain links TRBV25-1 with TRBJ2-2, with D possibly TRBD2 on 5 matching bases. CDR3 length equals 13 residues. V was shortened by 7 bases and J by 5 bases, with 11 bases between the two germline ends. Germline V gene data show CDR1 as MGHDK and CDR2 as SYGVNS. The CDR3 nucleotides read TGTGCCAGCAATCACCCGGGGACCGGGGAGCTGTTTTTT. It yields the protein CASNHPGTGELFF.

This clone has just a few counts. The chain carries TRBV7-3 and TRBJ2-1; the match to TRBD2 covers 11 bases. The V and J ends lost 4 bases and 8 bases, in that order; junction bases with no gene match: 10. This CDR3 is built from 16 residues. Germline CDR1 SGHTA, CDR2 FQGTGA. CDR3 DNA sequence: TGTGCCAGCAGCTCCCAGGGTAGCGGGGGGGCCTATGAGCAGTTCTTC. Protein product: CASSSQGSGGAYEQFF.

The genes are TRBV11-2 and TRBJ1-1; TRBD1 aligns across 7 bases. J gave up 3 bases and V 2 bases, and 3 bases lay outside the gene matches. This CDR3 spans 14 amino acids. Germline loops: CDR1 SGHAT, CDR2 FQNNGV. The CDR3 DNA sequence: TGTGCCAGCAGCTTAAACAGGGGAGACACTGAAGCTTTCTTT. This codes for CASSLNRGDTEAFF.

This clone showed up just a few times. This chain links TRBV7-9 with TRBJ1-1; unclear D gene. The CDR3 consists of 15 residues. Germline lookup yields CDR1 SEHNR and CDR2 FQNEAQ (reference sequence). V lost 5 bases and J 1 base, leaving 14 bases between the germline ends. This chain's CDR3 is CASSLSDKPNTEAFF. CDR3 sequence (DNA): TGTGCCAGCAGCCTCTCCGACAAGCCGAACACTGAAGCTTTCTTT. The full variable domain, with the rest looked up from reference TRBV7-9 and TRBJ1-1, is DTGVSQNPRHKITKRGQNVTFRCDPISEHNRLYWYRQTLGQGPEFLTYFQNEAQLEKSRLLSDRFSAERPKGSFSTLEIQRTEQGDSAMYLCASSLSDKPNTEAFFGQGTRLTVV.

This chain joins TRBV7-9 and TRBJ2-5; D is perhaps TRBD2 (5 bases). V was clipped by 1 base and J by 5 bases, with 14 bases between them. There are 15 residues in the CDR3. Germline V CDR1 and CDR2: SEHNR, FQNEAQ (reference sequence). This CDR3 is CASSLGGSRGETQYF. As DNA, the CDR3 is TGTGCCAGCAGCTTAGGTGGAAGCAGAGGGGAGACCCAGTACTTC.

The table lists this clone with a count of one. The chain's CDR3 is CASSPTEYGYTF. In nucleotides, the CDR3 is TGTGCCAGCAGCCCAACAGAGTATGGCTACACCTTC. The chain is built from TRBV9 and TRBJ1-2; D remains unclear. Trimming removed 4 bases from V and 5 bases from J, with 9 bases in between. Germline assignment: CDR1 SGDLS and CDR2 YYNGEE. The CDR3 covers 12 residues.

The chain employs TRBV10-2 and TRBJ2-2; 13 bases align to TRBD2. Germline assignment: CDR1 WSHSY and CDR2 SAAADI. CDR3 length: 19 amino acids. V trimming: 2 bases; J trimming: 1 base; junction bases outside the gene matches: 7. This CDR3 reads CASSETSGTSGENTGELFF. In DNA form, the CDR3 reads TGCGCCAGCAGTGAGACTTCCGGGACTAGCGGGGAGAACACCGGGGAGCTGTTTTTT.